Following are 2 T cell receptor beta chains from one sample sequenced in a study of blood T cell repertoires in COVID-19. The assay was immunoSEQ multiplex PCR, and TCRdb's table has in-frame clones only and misses some. The repertoire consists of more than 200,000 clones, with 70% to 90% occurring once and the leading ten covering 3%. What was sequenced was peripheral blood. Receptors originate from a young man with active or convalescent COVID-19.

The genes are TRBV3-1 (or the pseudogene TRBV3-2) and TRBJ1-2; D remains ambiguous. Deletions cut 0 bases from V and 8 bases from J, with 13 bases between. The germline V gene encodes CDR1 LGHDT and CDR2 YNNKEL (reference sequence). The CDR3 extends over 14 amino acids. CDR3 protein: CASSQEGDGGGYTF. The CDR3, as DNA: TGTGCCAGCAGCCAAGAAGGAGACGGCGGGGGCTACACCTTC.

The rearrangement links TRBV27 to TRBJ1-1; maybe TRBD1 (6 bases). The CDR3 spans 14 residues. The V gene's germline CDR1 is MNHEY and CDR2 SMNVEV (reference sequence). Trimming took off 4 bases at V and 5 bases at J, with 14 bases between the two ends. CDR3 region: CASSSGGADTEAFF. For the CDR3, the DNA is TGTGCCAGCAGTTCCGGGGGGGCTGATACTGAAGCTTTCTTT.